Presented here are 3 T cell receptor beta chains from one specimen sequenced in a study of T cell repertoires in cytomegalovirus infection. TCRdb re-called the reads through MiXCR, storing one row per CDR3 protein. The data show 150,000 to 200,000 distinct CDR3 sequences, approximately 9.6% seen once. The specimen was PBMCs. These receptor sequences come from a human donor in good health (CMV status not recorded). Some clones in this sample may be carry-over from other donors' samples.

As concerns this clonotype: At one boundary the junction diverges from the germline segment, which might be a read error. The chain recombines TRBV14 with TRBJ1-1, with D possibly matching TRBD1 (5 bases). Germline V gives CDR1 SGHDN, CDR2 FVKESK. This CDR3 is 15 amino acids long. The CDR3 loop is CVSSQVGGLYTEAFF. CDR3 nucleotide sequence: TGTGTCAGCAGCCAAGTCGGGGGACTCTACACTGAAGCTTTCTTT.

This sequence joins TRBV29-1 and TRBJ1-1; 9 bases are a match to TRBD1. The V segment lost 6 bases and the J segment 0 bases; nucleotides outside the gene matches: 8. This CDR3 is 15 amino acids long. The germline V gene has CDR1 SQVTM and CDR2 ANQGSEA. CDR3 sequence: CSVGQGSFLNTEAFF. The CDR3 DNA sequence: TGCAGCGTAGGACAGGGGAGTTTCCTGAACACTGAAGCTTTCTTT.

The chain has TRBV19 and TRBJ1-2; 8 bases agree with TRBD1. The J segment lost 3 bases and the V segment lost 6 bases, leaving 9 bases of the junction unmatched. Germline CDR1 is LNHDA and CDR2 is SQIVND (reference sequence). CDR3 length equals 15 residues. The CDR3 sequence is CASRERTGFHYGYTF. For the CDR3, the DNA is TGTGCCAGTAGGGAACGGACAGGGTTTCACTATGGCTACACCTTC.